The next 32 T cell receptor beta chains were all read from a single sample in a study of T cell repertoires in cytomegalovirus infection. No antigens are known for them. MiXCR, run by TCRdb on the reads, gives a single entry per CDR3 protein. Among around 300,000 distinct CDR3 sequences listed, less than 25% were seen once. Sequences were derived from cultured PBMCs, sampled from culture after CMV antigen stimulation. All receptors come from a human donor in good health (CMV status not recorded). Some clones in this sample may be carry-over from other donors' samples.

V is TRBV19 and J is TRBJ2-1; D is possibly TRBD1 (6 bases). This CDR3 has 21 amino acids. V lost 4 bases and J lost 3, with 31 bases in between. Per the germline V gene, CDR1 is LNHDA and CDR2 is SQIVND (reference sequence). The CDR3 sequence: CASSSFEIEMSDRFNYNEQFF. CDR3 DNA sequence: TGTGCCAGTAGTAGCTTCGAGATCGAGATGTCGGACAGATTTAACTACAATGAGCAGTTCTTC.

The rearrangement links TRBV6-2 or TRBV6-3 to TRBJ1-5; 10 positions agree with TRBD1. CDR1 and CDR2 from the germline V gene are MNHEY and SVGEGT. The CDR3 totals 15 residues. Losses at the gene ends were 6 bases for V and 1 base for J; bases not matched to a gene: 3. CDR3 sequence (DNA): TGTGCCAGCAGAAGACAGGGGGCAAGCAATCAGCCCCAGCATTTT. As protein: CASRRQGASNQPQHF.

This clonotype was picked up many times. The chain combines TRBV7-2 with TRBJ2-7, with TRBD1 identical over 8 bases. This CDR3 region has 15 residues. Per germline, CDR1 SGHTA and CDR2 FQGNSA. J gave up 4 bases and V 1 base, and 6 bases lay outside the gene matches. CDR3 nucleotide sequence: TGTGCCAGCAGCTTAGAGCCGACAGGGGTTTACGAGCAGTACTTC. Amino acids: CASSLEPTGVYEQYF.

This clonotype was picked up a small number of times. The genes are TRBV2 and TRBJ1-1; D unclear. The CDR3 is 13 amino acids. Germline CDR1 and CDR2: SNHLY and FYNNEI. Trimming shortened V by 0 bases and J by 1 base, and 3 bases separated the two germline ends. In DNA, the CDR3 is TGTGCCAGCAGTGAAGCCCCGAACACTGAAGCTTTCTTT. Translating it yields CASSEAPNTEAFF. Complete variable domain (other parts from reference TRBV2 and TRBJ1-1): EPEVTQTPSHQVTQMGQEVILRCVPISNHLYFYWYRQILGQKVEFLVSFYNNEISEKSEIFDDQFSVERPDGSNFTLKIRSTKLEDSAMYFCASSEAPNTEAFFGQGTRLTVV.

This chain joins TRBV6-5 and TRBJ2-7; 8 positions agree with TRBD1. CDR1 is MNHEY and CDR2 is SVGAGI in the germline V gene. The CDR3 has 20 residues. V was clipped by 2 bases and J by 4 bases; unmatched bases: 22. The CDR3 DNA sequence: TGTGCCAGCAGTTACAACGCAGGGGGCCGCTTCCGCGCGGAGAGTTACGAGCAGTACTTC. Protein product: CASSYNAGGRFRAESYEQYF.

This clonotype was seen ten or more times. The V and J genes are TRBV7-2 and TRBJ2-7; D is undetermined. V was cut by 0 bases and J by 0 bases, with 12 bases left in between. This CDR3 has 16 amino acids. Germline V gene sequence: CDR1 SGHTA, CDR2 FQGNSA. CDR3 amino acids: CASSLATGRFSYEQYF. CDR3 in DNA: TGTGCCAGCAGCTTAGCAACTGGTAGATTCTCCTACGAGCAGTACTTC.

CDR3 loop: CASRPPPSGFSYNSPLHF. The CDR3 bases are TGTGCCAGCAGACCTCCCCCTTCAGGGTTTTCCTATAATTCACCCCTCCACTTT. The chain joins TRBV28 to TRBJ1-6; tentative D call: TRBD1 (5 bases). The ends were cut back, 6 bases at V and 1 base at J, with 19 bases in the middle. This CDR3 is 18 amino acids long. Germline loops: CDR1 MDHEN, CDR2 SYDVKM.

The rearrangement links TRBV12-3 or TRBV12-4 to TRBJ1-1; 7 nucleotides line up with TRBD1. The CDR3 length is 16 residues. V was clipped by 1 base and J by 2 bases; unmatched bases: 7. CDR3 sequence reads: CASSLGQGGDNTEAFF. DNA of the CDR3: TGTGCCAGCAGTTTAGGACAGGGAGGGGATAACACTGAAGCTTTCTTT.

The chain uses TRBV29-1 and TRBJ2-3; 10 bases line up with TRBD2. Trimming cost V 4 bases and J 1 base; bases outside gene matches: 5. Germline CDR1 SQVTM, CDR2 ANQGSEA. The CDR3 contains 15 residues. The chain's CDR3 is CSVGGLAGGTDTQYF. The CDR3 bases are TGCAGCGTTGGAGGCCTAGCGGGAGGCACAGATACGCAGTATTTT.

This chain joins TRBV29-1 and TRBJ2-5; D unresolved. V lost 3 bases to trimming and J lost 3 bases, with 8 bases between them. Germline loops: CDR1 SQVTM, CDR2 ANQGSEA. This CDR3 has 12 amino acids. The CDR3 is CSVDGQKETQYF. The DNA for the CDR3 is TGCAGCGTTGACGGCCAAAAAGAGACCCAGTACTTC.

Only a few counts were recorded for this clonotype. J is TRBJ2-1 and V is TRBV11-3, with D possibly being TRBD1 (6 bases). The ends were cut back, 6 bases at V and 2 bases at J, with 17 bases in the middle. The CDR3 extends over 16 amino acids. Germline values: CDR1 SGHNT, CDR2 YENEEA. The CDR3 sequence is CASRPVVQGTYNEQFF. In nucleotides, the CDR3 is TGTGCCAGCAGACCTGTCGTACAGGGCACCTACAATGAGCAGTTCTTC.

This clonotype occurred many times. The chain combines TRBV7-2 with TRBJ2-7, with 7 nucleotides matching TRBD1. The V and J ends lost 5 bases and 1 base, in that order; junction bases with no gene match: 5. The CDR3 spans 14 residues. The germline V gene has CDR1 SGHTA and CDR2 FQGNSA. The CDR3 region has the DNA TGTGCCAGCAGCCTTAGGGACAGATCCTACGAGCAGTACTTC. As protein: CASSLRDRSYEQYF.

The rearrangement joins TRBV5-6 to TRBJ1-1; D possibly corresponds to TRBD1 (6 bases). CDR1 SGHDT and CDR2 YYEEEE come from the germline V gene. Trimming pared 1 base from V and 1 base from J, leaving 20 bases between. The CDR3 is 18 residues long. The CDR3 spells CASSLLSGALRGNTEAFF. In DNA, the CDR3 is TGTGCCAGCAGCTTGTTATCAGGGGCTCTGCGCGGGAACACTGAAGCTTTCTTT.

In its sample, this clonotype was seen many times. An end of the junction differs from the germline gene, which may be a read error. The chain is built from TRBV7-2 and TRBJ2-5; D is unresolved. The CDR3 is made up of 14 amino acids. Germline V lookup: CDR1 SGHTA, CDR2 FQGNSA. CDR3 protein: CASSLGSLRETQYF. Here the CDR3 DNA reads TGTGCCAGCAGTTTAGGGTCCTTGAGAGAGACCCAGTACTTC.

The J gene is TRBJ2-1, the V gene TRBV2; TRBD2 aligns across 9 bases. Per germline, CDR1 SNHLY and CDR2 FYNNEI. With 6 bases clipped from V and 1 base from J, the junction kept 4 bases outside the gene matches. This CDR3 has 15 amino acids. CDR3 bases: TGTGCCAGCAGGCGACTAGCGGCTTCCTACAATGAGCAGTTCTTC. It yields the protein CASRRLAASYNEQFF.

In its sample, this clonotype was seen many times. V gene TRBV7-9 combines with J gene TRBJ2-3; 7 bases match TRBD2. The CDR3 runs to 14 residues. Germline lookup yields CDR1 SEHNR and CDR2 FQNEAQ (reference sequence). The junction had 5 bases not matched to a gene; V was cut back by 2 bases and J by 6 bases. The chain's CDR3 is CASSLSGEWDTQYF. The CDR3 DNA is TGTGCCAGCAGCTTAAGCGGGGAGTGGGATACGCAGTATTTT.

Written as DNA, the CDR3 is TGCAGTGCTATCTGGCTTAATGAAAAACTGTTTTTT. Translation: CSAIWLNEKLFF. This chain links TRBV20-1 with TRBJ1-4; D is ambiguous. Germline V gives CDR1 DFQATT, CDR2 SNEGSKA (reference sequence). Trimming stripped 4 bases from V and 4 bases from J, with 7 bases between. The CDR3 totals 12 residues.

This clonotype was seen a single time. This chain links TRBV5-1 with TRBJ2-7, with TRBD2 matching over 8 bases. V was clipped by 3 bases and J by 5 bases; unmatched bases: 7. Germline CDR1 SGHRS, CDR2 YFSETQ. This CDR3 contains 14 residues. The CDR3 here is CASSSAGGSHEQYF. As DNA, the CDR3 is TGCGCCAGCAGCTCGGCGGGAGGATCGCACGAGCAGTACTTC.

The gene calls are TRBV7-3 and TRBJ1-1; D remains unclear. In germline, CDR1 is SGHTA, CDR2 FQGTGA. This CDR3 comprises 14 residues. Deletions cut 2 bases from V and 2 bases from J, with 9 bases between. CDR3 bases: TGTGCCAGCAGCTTAGGAATGGACAACACTGAAGCTTTCTTT. As protein: CASSLGMDNTEAFF. The entire variable domain, with the rest obtained from reference TRBV7-3 and TRBJ1-1, is as follows: GAGVSQTPSNKVTEKGKYVELRCDPISGHTALYWYRQSLGQGPEFLIYFQGTGAADDSGLPNDRFFAVRPEGSVSTLKIQRTERGDSAVYLCASSLGMDNTEAFFGQGTRLTVV.

The rearrangement uses TRBV7-9 and TRBJ2-1; D possibly corresponds to TRBD1 (7 bases). Germline CDR1 and CDR2: SEHNR and FQNEAQ (reference sequence). The CDR3 runs to 16 residues. V was clipped by 5 bases and J by 4 bases, with 18 bases between them. The CDR3 spells CASSPGGTGMYNEQFF. The CDR3 DNA follows: TGTGCCAGCAGCCCAGGGGGGACCGGGATGTACAATGAGCAGTTCTTC. Full variable domain (remainder filled in from reference TRBV7-9 and TRBJ2-1): DTGVSQNPRHKITKRGQNVTFRCDPISEHNRLYWYRQTLGQGPEFLTYFQNEAQLEKSRLLSDRFSAERPKGSFSTLEIQRTEQGDSAMYLCASSPGGTGMYNEQFFGPGTRLTVL.

This clonotype occurred a few times. The rearrangement links TRBV7-9 to TRBJ2-6, with no clear D. CDR3 length equals 20 residues. Trimming removed 3 bases at V and 1 base at J, with 22 bases between. From germline, CDR1 is SEHNR and CDR2 FQNEAQ (reference sequence). CDR3: CASSFSHRIRQESGANVLTF. CDR3 nucleotide sequence: TGTGCCAGCAGCTTTTCCCACCGAATAAGACAAGAGTCTGGGGCCAACGTCCTGACTTTC.

There are a few counts of this clonotype. The chain uses TRBV11-1 and TRBJ2-1; tentatively, D is TRBD1 (5 bases). Trimming stripped 0 bases from V and 3 bases from J, with 6 bases between. Germline V gene data show CDR1 as SGHAT and CDR2 as FQDESV (reference sequence). The CDR3 is 14 amino acids. The CDR3 here is CASSLARGYNEQFF. For the CDR3, the DNA is TGTGCCAGCAGCTTAGCTAGGGGCTACAATGAGCAGTTCTTC.

There are many counts of this clonotype. The chain couples TRBV7-2 to TRBJ1-1; tentative D call: TRBD1 (6 bases). Trimming stripped 6 bases from V and 5 bases from J, with 22 bases between. This CDR3 is built from 16 residues. The germline V gene encodes CDR1 SGHTA and CDR2 FQGNSA. This chain's CDR3 is CASRILPLGGRTEAFF. CDR3 sequence (DNA): TGTGCCAGCAGAATCCTCCCGTTGGGGGGCCGGACTGAAGCTTTCTTT.

In the case of this clonotype: A much larger clone is a single base away; this may be a read error. The chain carries TRBV7-4 and TRBJ2-1; 9 bases match TRBD2. This CDR3 is built from 15 residues. The germline gives CDR1 SGHVT, CDR2 SQSDAQ. V shed 11 bases, J shed 9 bases, and the junction held 17 bases outside the gene matches. DNA for the CDR3: TGTGCCGGCACCTTTCCCTGGGGACTAGCAGTTGAGCAGTTCTTC. This encodes CAGTFPWGLAVEQFF.

This clonotype was picked up many times. This chain links TRBV7-2 with TRBJ2-1; 12 nucleotides line up with TRBD2. This CDR3 spans 18 amino acids. After removal of 1 base from V and 0 bases from J, the junction contained 4 bases not matched to a gene. Germline-derived CDR1 and CDR2 are SGHTA and FQGNSA. CDR3 protein: CASSLGLAGGSSYNEQFF. The CDR3 region has the DNA TGTGCCAGCAGCTTAGGTCTAGCGGGAGGGAGCTCCTACAATGAGCAGTTCTTC.

V gene TRBV28 combines with J gene TRBJ1-3, with D perhaps matching TRBD1 (6 bases). The CDR3 has 14 residues. Germline V lookup: CDR1 MDHEN, CDR2 SYDVKM. Trimming took off 6 bases at V and 6 bases at J, with 15 bases between the two ends. CDR3 amino acids: CASRPQDRENTIYF. The CDR3 region has the DNA TGTGCCAGCAGACCCCAGGACAGAGAAAACACCATATATTTT.

The table lists this clonotype with many counts. The chain recombines TRBV7-2 with TRBJ1-2; 7 nucleotides match TRBD1. V gave up 5 bases and J gave up 6 bases; unmatched junction bases: 9. Germline V gene lookup returns CDR1 SGHTA and CDR2 FQGNSA. This CDR3 region has 14 residues. The CDR3: CASSPSSDRNGYTF. The CDR3 DNA is TGTGCCAGCAGCCCCTCCTCGGACAGGAATGGCTACACCTTC.

In this sample, this clonotype turned up many times. J is TRBJ2-5 and V is TRBV28, with D perhaps assigned TRBD1 or TRBD2 (5 bases each). Looked up from germline, CDR1 is MDHEN and CDR2 is SYDVKM. V was pared by 5 bases and J by 4 bases, with 8 bases between. The CDR3 is 12 amino acids. CDR3 DNA: TGTGCCAGCAGTGGGGACGGAGAGACCCAGTACTTC. Encoded protein: CASSGDGETQYF.

This clonotype was picked up one time. The rearrangement joins TRBV4-3 to TRBJ1-4; 8 bases line up with TRBD1. The CDR3 is 16 amino acids. Trimming removed 2 bases from V and 3 bases from J; junction bases left unmatched: 5. Germline V CDR1 and CDR2: LGHNA, YSLEER. In DNA form, the CDR3 reads TGCGCCAGCAGCCAACAGGGGGCAAGATCTAATGAAAAACTGTTTTTT. The encoded protein is CASSQQGARSNEKLFF.

This clonotype was detected many times. The V gene is TRBV6-6, the J gene TRBJ1-5; tentative D call: TRBD1 (5 bases). V lost 4 bases, J lost 0 bases, and 10 bases lay in between. The CDR3 totals 15 residues. Germline V gene lookup returns CDR1 MNHNY and CDR2 SVGAGI (reference sequence). The CDR3 spells CASSWGSYSNQPQHF. CDR3 DNA: TGTGCCAGCAGTTGGGGCAGCTATAGCAATCAGCCCCAGCATTTT.

The chain has TRBV4-1 and TRBJ2-5; TRBD2 agrees at 9 bases. The trim removed 3 bases at V and 5 bases at J, leaving 7 bases unmatched. Germline CDR1 MGHRA, CDR2 YSYEKL. The CDR3 extends over 15 amino acids. Written as DNA, the CDR3 is TGCGCCAGCAGCCAGGACGGGACTAGCATTGAGACCCAGTACTTC. It codes for CASSQDGTSIETQYF.

This clonotype showed up just once. The rearrangement links TRBV20-1 to TRBJ2-6; 7 positions match TRBD2. V was clipped by 4 bases and J by 0 bases; unmatched bases: 3. Germline V gene data show CDR1 as DFQATT and CDR2 as SNEGSKA (reference sequence). This CDR3 has 15 amino acids. The CDR3 coding sequence is TGCAGTGCTACCGGGAGGATCTCTGGGGCCAACGTCCTGACTTTC. It specifies CSATGRISGANVLTF.